The rows below give T cell receptor beta chains drawn from one sample of a study of blood T cell repertoires in COVID-19. TCRdb's copy holds only in-frame clones and misses some; the assay was immunoSEQ multiplex PCR. The repertoire includes 110,000 or so clones, about 85% of them detected once, and 3% to 4% sits in the top ten. What was sequenced was peripheral blood. The source is a middle-aged man with acute or convalescent COVID-19. Each CDR3 is given with its conserved first and last residue. Each record gives: D gene, J gene, V gene, clone size, CDR3 length, CDR3 DNA, CDR3 protein. A D gene is named only where the DNA matches it firmly. Expanded clones get a size class; other rows say once, few or many, or leave the size out.

D: -; J: TRBJ1-5; V: TRBV3-1/TRBV3-2; size: -; length: 15; DNA: TGTGCCAGCAGCCAAGATTTCCTGGAGAGTCAGCCCCAGCATTTT; CDR3: CASSQDFLESQPQHF
D: -; J: TRBJ2-7; V: TRBV21-1; size: -; length: 13; DNA: TGTGCCAGCCAGGTTCCCCCACCCTACGAGCAGTACTTC; CDR3: CASQVPPPYEQYF
D: TRBD1; J: TRBJ1-4; V: TRBV5-1; size: -; length: 15; DNA: TGCGCCAGCAGCTTGGCCGGGACAGGGGAAGAAAAACTGTTTTTT; CDR3: CASSLAGTGEEKLFF
D: -; J: TRBJ2-2; V: TRBV7-6; size: -; length: 15; DNA: TGTGCCAGCAGCTTTGACAGGGGAGGGGCCGGGGAGCTGTTTTTT; CDR3: CASSFDRGGAGELFF
D: -; J: TRBJ2-1; V: TRBV15; size: once; length: 11; DNA: TGTGCCACCAGCCGTAACAATGAGCAGTTCTTC; CDR3: CATSRNNEQFF
D: TRBD1; J: TRBJ2-1; V: TRBV29-1; size: -; length: 15; DNA: TGCAGCGTTGAAGATCAGGGGGCGCCCTACAATGAGCAGTTCTTC; CDR3: CSVEDQGAPYNEQFF
D: -; J: TRBJ1-5; V: TRBV5-1; size: -; length: 13; DNA: TGCGCCAGCTCGACAGAAATCAATCAGCCCCAGCATTTT; CDR3: CASSTEINQPQHF
D: TRBD1; J: TRBJ1-2; V: TRBV6-5; size: few; length: 15; DNA: TGTGCCAGCATCCCCCTTATAACAGGGGACTATGGCTACACCTTC; CDR3: CASIPLITGDYGYTF
D: -; J: TRBJ2-7; V: TRBV2; size: -; length: 13; DNA: TGTGCCAGCAAGTCAGGGGACTCCTACGAGCAGTACTTC; CDR3: CASKSGDSYEQYF
D: -; J: TRBJ1-5; V: TRBV5-1; size: once; length: 15; DNA: TGCGCCAGCAGCTTGGGCGGGGACGGCAATCAGCCCCAGCATTTT; CDR3: CASSLGGDGNQPQHF
D: TRBD2; J: TRBJ2-3; V: TRBV3-1/TRBV3-2; size: few; length: 16; DNA: TGTGCCAGCAGCCCAACCGGGACTAGCACGACAGATACGCAGTATTTT; CDR3: CASSPTGTSTTDTQYF
D: TRBD2; J: TRBJ2-5; V: TRBV12-3/TRBV12-4; size: -; length: 12; DNA: TGTGCCAGCAGTGGACTAGAAGAGACCCAGTACTTC; CDR3: CASSGLEETQYF
D: TRBD1; J: TRBJ1-1; V: TRBV10-3; size: -; length: 13; DNA: TGTGCCATCAGTGAAGACAGGGACACTGAAGCTTTCTTT; CDR3: CAISEDRDTEAFF
D: TRBD1; J: TRBJ2-7; V: TRBV24-1; size: -; length: 16; DNA: TGTGCCACCAGTGATCGAGCCGGGACAGCTATCTACGAGCAGTACTTC; CDR3: CATSDRAGTAIYEQYF
D: TRBD1; J: TRBJ1-1; V: TRBV23-1; size: -; length: 14; DNA: TGCGCCAGCCACCAAGGACAGGGGAACACTGAAGCTTTCTTT; CDR3: CASHQGQGNTEAFF
D: TRBD2; J: TRBJ2-3; V: TRBV3-1/TRBV3-2; size: -; length: 17; DNA: TGTGCCAGCAGCCAAGTGGGAAAGCGGGGGGGCACAGATACGCAGTATTTT; CDR3: CASSQVGKRGGTDTQYF
D: -; J: TRBJ2-1; V: TRBV11-2; size: few; length: 15; DNA: TGTGCCAGCAGCCCCATGAGCTTTGGGAGGAATGAGCAGTTCTTC; CDR3: CASSPMSFGRNEQFF
D: -; J: TRBJ2-2; V: TRBV10-3; size: -; length: 12; DNA: TGTGCCATCAAGGGGGACACCGGGGAGCTGTTTTTT; CDR3: CAIKGDTGELFF
D: -; J: TRBJ2-3; V: TRBV4-2; size: -; length: 13; DNA: TGTGCCAGCAGCCCGAACCCACTAGATACGCAGTATTTT; CDR3: CASSPNPLDTQYF
D: -; J: TRBJ2-7; V: TRBV13; size: -; length: 12; DNA: TGTGCCAGCAGCTTTTGGGGCCAAGAGCAGTACTTC; CDR3: CASSFWGQEQYF
D: TRBD1; J: TRBJ1-5; V: TRBV7-9; size: -; length: 15; DNA: TGTGCCAGCAGCTTAAGCCGGACAGGGGATCAGCCCCAGCATTTT; CDR3: CASSLSRTGDQPQHF
D: -; J: TRBJ2-3; V: TRBV15; size: -; length: 17; DNA: TGTGCCACCAGCAGCGGGGTCGGGGGACCAAGCACAGATACGCAGTATTTT; CDR3: CATSSGVGGPSTDTQYF
D: TRBD1; J: TRBJ2-1; V: TRBV11-3; size: -; length: 16; DNA: TGTGCCAGCAGCTTAGGGGGGACAGGGGGCCTCGATGAGCAGTTCTTC; CDR3: CASSLGGTGGLDEQFF
D: -; J: TRBJ1-2; V: TRBV5-5; size: -; length: 13; DNA: TGTGCCAGCAGCTTGGGGACAGTCTATGGCTACACCTTC; CDR3: CASSLGTVYGYTF
D: -; J: TRBJ1-6; V: TRBV6-1; size: -; length: 14; DNA: TGTGCCAGCAGTGAAGGCGGGGGGTCTTCACCCCTCCACTTT; CDR3: CASSEGGGSSPLHF
D: TRBD1; J: TRBJ1-6; V: TRBV30; size: -; length: 15; DNA: TGTGCGTGTCCGTTAACAGGGGGCTGGAATTCACCCCTCCACTTT; CDR3: CACPLTGGWNSPLHF
D: -; J: TRBJ2-7; V: TRBV6-5; size: -; length: 15; DNA: TGTGCCTCCCCCCCACCCTCTGTGAGCTCCTACGAGCAGTACTTC; CDR3: CASPPPSVSSYEQYF